Presented here are 27 T cell receptor beta chains from one specimen sequenced in a study of cytomegalovirus exposure and HLA in healthy donors. This PCR relied on a set of 60 Vbeta primers and 13 Jbeta primers. Sequenced by immunoSEQ multiplex PCR; TCRdb stores in-frame clones only, minus some. The table lists some 120,000 clones, about 76% of them singletons. The source material was PBMCs. The source is a woman between 40 and 50 years old in good health and CMV-seropositive.

V is TRBV7-9 and J is TRBJ1-1; D possibly corresponds to TRBD1 (5 bases). The CDR3 runs 13 residues. Germline CDR1 is SEHNR and CDR2 is FQNEAQ (reference sequence). The germline V and J ends were trimmed by 9 bases and 0 bases, with 11 bases remaining between them. The CDR3 region has the DNA TGTGCCAGATCAAGACAGATGAACACTGAAGCTTTCTTT. Protein sequence: CARSRQMNTEAFF.

The gene calls are TRBV11-3 and TRBJ1-1; D unresolved. The V gene's germline CDR1 is SGHNT and CDR2 YENEEA. This CDR3 spans 13 amino acids. The germline V and J ends were trimmed by 4 bases and 6 bases, with 12 bases remaining between them. The CDR3 protein is CASSSPRQAEAFF. The CDR3 nucleotides read TGTGCCAGCAGCTCGCCCCGCCAGGCTGAAGCTTTCTTT.

This clone was observed a single time. The CDR3 DNA follows: TGTGCCAGCAGCTTGAAAGTGGGTCCTACGGCAGGTGAAAAACTGTTTTTT. Translating it yields CASSLKVGPTAGEKLFF. This chain links TRBV5-4 with TRBJ1-4; no reliable D call. The V end lost 1 base, the J end lost 7 bases, and 20 bases lay between the germline ends. The CDR3 has 17 amino acids. Per the germline V gene, CDR1 is SGHNT and CDR2 is YYREEE (reference sequence). Full variable domain (missing parts from reference TRBV5-4 and TRBJ1-4): ETGVTQSPTHLIKTRGQQVTLRCSSQSGHNTVSWYQQALGQGPQFIFQYYREEENGRGNFPPRFSGLQFPNYSSELNVNALELDDSALYLCASSLKVGPTAGEKLFFGSGTQLSVL.

This clone was recorded a few times. The chain combines TRBV4-1 with TRBJ1-4; D not resolved. Germline V gene sequence: CDR1 MGHRA, CDR2 YSYEKL. This CDR3 is built from 13 residues. Trimming pared 2 bases from V and 12 bases from J, leaving 13 bases between. CDR3 nucleotides: TGCGCCAGCAGCCAAATTACCCTCGTAGAACTGTTTTTT. This translates into CASSQITLVELFF.

The chain recombines TRBV10-1 with TRBJ2-4; 10 bases line up with TRBD1. The trim removed 5 bases at V and 3 bases at J, leaving 13 bases unmatched. The CDR3 has 18 amino acids. Germline loops: CDR1 WNHNN, CDR2 SYGVQD (reference sequence). Written as DNA, the CDR3 is TGCGCCAGCAGTCACCGGGACAGGGGACACCCTTACAAAAACATTCAGTACTTC. Protein: CASSHRDRGHPYKNIQYF.

V gene TRBV4-1 combines with J gene TRBJ1-2, with D possibly TRBD1 on 5 matching bases. The V gene lost 0 bases and the J gene lost 4 bases, with 12 bases spanning the gap. The CDR3 contains 15 residues. Germline values: CDR1 MGHRA, CDR2 YSYEKL. CDR3 protein: CASSQDLGGRYGYTF. The CDR3 DNA follows: TGCGCCAGCAGCCAAGATCTCGGGGGACGCTATGGCTACACCTTC.

This chain connects TRBV30 to TRBJ1-1; TRBD1 aligns across 8 bases. V trimming: 3 bases; J trimming: 7 bases; junction bases outside the gene matches: 7. Germline V gene lookup returns CDR1 GTSNPN and CDR2 SVGIG (reference sequence). This CDR3 contains 13 residues. CDR3 region: CAWSGQGSLEAFF. As DNA, the CDR3 is TGTGCCTGGAGCGGACAGGGTTCCCTTGAAGCTTTCTTT.

This chain links TRBV29-1 with TRBJ2-5, with a possible D match to TRBD1 (6 bases). The CDR3 spans 12 residues. CDR1 is SQVTM, CDR2 ANQGSEA, per germline. V was clipped by 6 bases and J by 1 base, with 9 bases between them. The DNA for the CDR3 is TGCAGCGTCGGACAGCTCCAAGAGACCCAGTACTTC. Protein: CSVGQLQETQYF.

The gene calls are TRBV2 and TRBJ1-5; D uncertain. The V gene lost 5 bases and the J gene lost 5 bases, with 10 bases spanning the gap. This CDR3 is built from 13 residues. CDR1 is SNHLY and CDR2 is FYNNEI in the germline V gene. The CDR3 spells CASSLNEDQPQHF. As DNA, the CDR3 is TGTGCCAGCAGTCTAAACGAAGATCAGCCCCAGCATTTT. Drawing the rest from reference TRBV2 and TRBJ1-5, the complete variable domain is EPEVTQTPSHQVTQMGQEVILRCVPISNHLYFYWYRQILGQKVEFLVSFYNNEISEKSEIFDDQFSVERPDGSNFTLKIRSTKLEDSAMYFCASSLNEDQPQHFGDGTRLSIL.

The chain links TRBV21-1 to TRBJ2-7; TRBD2 is the table's D call and was not checked against the DNA. TRBV21-1 is deemed a pseudogene. The CDR3 loop spans 20 amino acids. The CDR3 loop is CASSNGGLAGGRWRPYEQYF. The CDR3 nucleotides read TGTGCCAGCAGCAACGGGGGACTAGCGGGGGGTCGGTGGAGGCCCTACGAGCAGTACTTC.

This chain connects TRBV19 to TRBJ1-1; possibly TRBD1 for D (5 bases). The CDR3 loop spans 13 amino acids. Deletions cut 7 bases from V and 1 base from J, with 10 bases between. In germline, CDR1 is LNHDA, CDR2 SQIVND (reference sequence). CDR3 nucleotides: TGTGCCAGTATAGGGGCCCCGAACACTGAAGCTTTCTTT. Translated, it gives CASIGAPNTEAFF.

V and J are TRBV7-8 and TRBJ2-7; tentatively, D is TRBD2 (6 bases). The germline V and J ends were trimmed by 5 bases and 2 bases, with 28 bases remaining between them. The CDR3 contains 19 residues. From germline, CDR1 is SGHVS and CDR2 FQNEAQ. Written as DNA, the CDR3 is TGTGCCAGCAGCCAAAATCTAGTAAGGCGCGGGGACGGAACCTACGAGCAGTACTTC. It specifies CASSQNLVRRGDGTYEQYF.

The genes are TRBV5-1 and TRBJ1-2, with D perhaps matching TRBD1 (6 bases). The germline V gene has CDR1 SGHRS and CDR2 YFSETQ. Trimming pared 2 bases from V and 1 base from J, leaving 12 bases between. The CDR3 has 15 residues. The CDR3 bases are TGCGCCAGCAGCTTAACAGGGAATAATAACTATGGCTACACCTTC. This codes for CASSLTGNNNYGYTF.

The J gene is TRBJ1-5, the V gene TRBV6-5; TRBD1 aligns across 7 bases. The CDR3 spans 14 residues. V was pared by 0 bases and J by 7 bases, with 3 bases of the junction left unmatched. Germline CDR1 is MNHEY and CDR2 is SVGAGI. As DNA, the CDR3 is TGTGCCAGCAGTTACTCGAGAGGGGGCCAGCCCCAGCATTTT. Translating it yields CASSYSRGGQPQHF.

The chain combines TRBV6-1 with TRBJ2-6; the match to TRBD2 covers 8 bases. The CDR3 loop spans 18 amino acids. Germline assignment: CDR1 MNHNS and CDR2 SASEGT. The V and J ends lost 2 bases and 0 bases, in that order; junction bases with no gene match: 6. DNA of the CDR3: TGTGCCAGCAGTGAATCTTACGGGGGGGTCTCTGGGGCCAACGTCCTGACTTTC. Amino acids: CASSESYGGVSGANVLTF.

This clone occurred a few times. The V and J genes are TRBV6-5 and TRBJ2-3; D is possibly TRBD2 (6 bases). V shed 6 bases and J shed 4 bases, with 14 bases lying between them. CDR3 length: 14 amino acids. The germline V gene encodes CDR1 MNHEY and CDR2 SVGAGI. This CDR3 is CASRHRTTSDTQYF. The CDR3 DNA sequence: TGTGCCAGCAGACACAGGACTACCTCAGATACGCAGTATTTT.

The rearrangement joins TRBV6-5 to TRBJ1-2; 8 bases line up with TRBD1. The CDR3 extends over 14 amino acids. Germline CDR1 and CDR2: MNHEY and SVGAGI. V trimming: 4 bases; J trimming: 4 bases; junction bases outside the gene matches: 5. CDR3 amino acids: CASSFTDRGYGYTF. The CDR3 region has the DNA TGTGCCAGCAGTTTTACAGACAGGGGCTATGGCTACACCTTC.

In the case of this clone: Other DNA sequences in the same sample also yield this CDR3. This chain links TRBV30 with TRBJ1-4; 9 bases agree with TRBD1. CDR3 length equals 14 residues. The V and J ends lost 3 bases and 8 bases, in that order; junction bases with no gene match: 7. Germline CDR1 reads GTSNPN; CDR2 reads SVGIG (reference sequence). CDR3 coding DNA: TGTGCCTGGAGCCCCGGGACAGGGAACGAAAAACTGTTTTTT. Translation gives CAWSPGTGNEKLFF. The variable domain in full, completed from reference TRBV30 and TRBJ1-4, reads SQTIHQWPATLVQPVGSPLSLECTVEGTSNPNLYWYRQAAGRGLQLLFYSVGIGQISSEVPQNLSASRPQDRQFILSSKKLLLSDSGFYLCAWSPGTGNEKLFFGSGTQLSVL.

This clone was counted a few times. CDR3 bases: TGCGCCAGCAGTTTCAGGGAGGCAGGGACTGAAGCTTTCTTT. Residues: CASSFREAGTEAFF. The chain joins TRBV5-1 to TRBJ1-1, with D perhaps matching TRBD1 (5 bases). The CDR3 consists of 14 residues. Germline V lookup: CDR1 SGHRS, CDR2 YFSETQ. V lost 5 bases to trimming and J lost 5 bases, with 16 bases between them.

J is TRBJ1-2 and V is TRBV18; D unclear. This CDR3 region has 11 residues. Germline CDR1 reads KGHSH; CDR2 reads LQKENI. V lost 3 bases and J 8 bases, leaving 7 bases between the germline ends. This CDR3 reads CASSPREGYTF. DNA for the CDR3: TGTGCCAGCTCACCCCGGGAAGGCTACACCTTC.

The rearrangement joins TRBV9 to TRBJ1-4; D ambiguous. The CDR3 totals 13 residues. CDR1 and CDR2 (germline): SGDLS, YYNGEE. V lost 2 bases and J lost 4, with 6 bases in between. The DNA of the CDR3 is TGTGCCAGCAGCGTCGGAGTTAATGAAAAACTGTTTTTT. Its translation: CASSVGVNEKLFF.

The genes are TRBV6-5 and TRBJ1-5, with D possibly matching TRBD1 (5 bases). V lost 0 bases and J lost 7, with 13 bases in between. Germline CDR1 is MNHEY and CDR2 is SVGAGI. This CDR3 spans 15 amino acids. This chain's CDR3 is CASSYSPGGDQPQHF. CDR3 in DNA: TGTGCCAGCAGTTACTCCCCCGGGGGGGACCAGCCCCAGCATTTT.

V usage is TRBV5-1 and J usage is TRBJ2-5; 7 bases agree with TRBD1. Per germline, CDR1 SGHRS and CDR2 YFSETQ. V was pared by 3 bases and J by 4 bases, with 9 bases of the junction left unmatched. The CDR3 is 15 amino acids. The CDR3 spells CASSYIQGPGETQYF. DNA for the CDR3: TGCGCCAGCAGCTACATACAGGGGCCGGGAGAGACCCAGTACTTC.

CDR3 DNA: TGTGCCAGTAACTTGCGACAGGGCGGTGAGCAGTACTTC. Protein sequence: CASNLRQGGEQYF. V is TRBV19 and J is TRBJ2-7; TRBD1 matches at 7 bases. The CDR3 runs 13 residues. Trimming removed 7 bases from V and 7 bases from J; junction bases left unmatched: 10. Germline values: CDR1 LNHDA, CDR2 SQIVND (reference sequence). The full variable domain, in which reference TRBV19 and TRBJ2-7 provide the parts outside the CDR3, is DGGITQSPKYLFRKEGQNVTLSCEQNLNHDAMYWYRQDPGQGLRLIYYSQIVNDFQKGDIAEGYSVSREKKESFPLTVTSAQKNPTAFYLCASNLRQGGEQYFGPGTRLTVT.

V gene TRBV5-8 combines with J gene TRBJ2-3, with D possibly TRBD2 on 6 matching bases. Deletions cut 0 bases from V and 1 base from J, with 12 bases between. CDR1 and CDR2 (germline): SGHTS, YDEGEE. The CDR3 runs 16 residues. CDR3 DNA: TGTGCCAGCAGCTTGGCCTCCCAGCGGGGCACAGATACGCAGTATTTT. This sequence encodes CASSLASQRGTDTQYF. The full variable domain, in which reference TRBV5-8 and TRBJ2-3 provide the parts outside the CDR3, is EAGVTQSPTHLIKTRGQQATLRCSPISGHTSVYWYQQALGLGLQFLLWYDEGEERNRGNFPPRFSGRQFPNYSSELNVNALELEDSALYLCASSLASQRGTDTQYFGPGTRLTVL.

This clone appeared a single time. The chain combines TRBV5-8 with TRBJ2-5; D not certain. Germline values: CDR1 SGHTS, CDR2 YDEGEE. The germline V and J ends were trimmed by 0 bases and 1 base, with 10 bases remaining between them. The CDR3 is 15 amino acids. The chain's CDR3 is CASSLGSPLQETQYF. The CDR3 coding sequence is TGTGCCAGCAGCTTGGGATCGCCACTCCAAGAGACCCAGTACTTC.

This clone was detected a few times. The rearrangement links TRBV4-2 to TRBJ2-7; the D gene is possibly TRBD1 (6 bases). This CDR3 region has 15 residues. CDR1 is LGHNA, CDR2 YNFKEQ, per germline. Trimming removed 3 bases from V and 5 bases from J, with 17 bases in between. The CDR3 loop reads CASSHSLRQDNEQYF. The CDR3 nucleotides are TGTGCCAGCAGCCATTCTCTTCGACAGGACAACGAGCAGTACTTC.